Listed below are T cell receptor beta chains from one sample, sequenced in a study of blood T cell repertoires in COVID-19. Clones were read by immunoSEQ multiplex PCR, and TCRdb kept only the in-frame ones, dropping some. This table holds under 75,000 clones, roughly 80% found once. The sequenced sample was peripheral blood. Source of these receptors: a man aged 60 to 69 with COVID-19, enrolled during active disease. Both conserved end residues are part of each CDR3. Fields, in order: J gene, clone size, D gene, V gene, CDR3 DNA, CDR3 protein. A D gene is named only where the DNA matches it firmly. Clone size is given for some rows only: seen once, a few or many times, or a class if the clone is expanded.

TRBJ2-7	-	TRBD2	TRBV19	TGTGCCAGTAGTATTTTACTAGCGGGAAACTACGAGCAGTACTTC	CASSILLAGNYEQYF
TRBJ2-7	-	TRBD1	TRBV18	TGTGCCAGCTCACGGTTCTTCGACAGGGGCAACGAGCAGTACTTC	CASSRFFDRGNEQYF
TRBJ1-4	-	-	TRBV18	TGTGCCAGCTCAGTCCAGGGGTCGGCTAATGAAAAACTGTTTTTT	CASSVQGSANEKLFF
TRBJ1-1	-	TRBD1	TRBV5-4	TGTGCCAGCAGTCCGGGACAGGGTAACACTGAAGCTTTCTTT	CASSPGQGNTEAFF
TRBJ2-1	-	TRBD2	TRBV9	TGTGCCAGCAGCCCGCGAATACTAGCGGGAGTGGGCAATGAGCAGTTCTTC	CASSPRILAGVGNEQFF
TRBJ2-7	-	-	TRBV10-3	TGTGCCATCAGTGAGTCCCAGTCCTACGAGCAGTACTTC	CAISESQSYEQYF
TRBJ1-6	-	-	TRBV5-1	TGCGCCAGCAGCTCGATAACGAACAGATACCTTAATTCACCCCTCCACTTT	CASSSITNRYLNSPLHF
TRBJ1-2	once	-	TRBV27	TGTGCCAGCAGTTTAGCGCAGGGTGTGGACTATGGCTACACCTTC	CASSLAQGVDYGYTF
TRBJ2-5	-	TRBD2	TRBV5-4	TGTGCCAGCAGCTTGGCCAGCGGGGGACAAGAGACCCAGTACTTC	CASSLASGGQETQYF
TRBJ1-1	-	-	TRBV3-1/TRBV3-2	TGTGCCAGCAGCCAAGGGCGGGGCGTAGCTTTCTTT	CASSQGRGVAFF
TRBJ2-6	-	TRBD1	TRBV29-1	TGCAGCGTTGAACTAGTCAGGGGGATGAACTCGGCCAACGTCCTGACTTTC	CSVELVRGMNSANVLTF
TRBJ2-7	-	-	TRBV7-9	TGTGCCAGAACTCCTGGTTGTCCAGTACCCTTAGGGGGCTACGAGCAGTACTTC	CARTPGCPVPLGGYEQYF
TRBJ2-2	-	-	TRBV5-1	TGCGCCAGCAGCTTGGTACCTACGCCGCTGAGCACCGGGGAGCTGTTTTTT	CASSLVPTPLSTGELFF
TRBJ1-6	few	-	TRBV27	TGTGCCAGCGGGCAGGGTTATTCACCCCTCCACTTT	CASGQGYSPLHF
TRBJ2-2	once	-	TRBV6-6	TGTGCCAGCAGTTACAGACAGCCGGGCAACACCGGGGAGCTGTTTTTT	CASSYRQPGNTGELFF
TRBJ2-3	-	-	TRBV3-1/TRBV3-2	TGTGCCAGCAGCCAAGGGACACTCACAGATACGCAGTATTTT	CASSQGTLTDTQYF
TRBJ2-6	-	-	TRBV25-1	TGTGCCAGCAGTCCTTACGGGTTCTCTGGGGCCAACGTCCTGACTTTC	CASSPYGFSGANVLTF
TRBJ2-2	-	TRBD1	TRBV2	TGTGCCAGCAGACCGGGACAGGGCGGATACGGGGAGCTGTTTTTT	CASRPGQGGYGELFF
TRBJ2-5	-	-	TRBV28	TGTGCCAGCACGATCTCGGGACTGTCCCAAGAGACCCAGTACTTC	CASTISGLSQETQYF
TRBJ2-7	-	-	TRBV7-9	TGTGCCAGGTTTCCGGGACTCTCCGCCTACGAGCAGTACTTC	CARFPGLSAYEQYF
TRBJ2-1	-	TRBD2	TRBV3-1/TRBV3-2	TGTGCCAGCAGCTCGTGGACTAGCGAACATGAGCAGTTCTTC	CASSSWTSEHEQFF
TRBJ1-3	-	-	TRBV10-3	TGTGCCATCAGTGAGCTTGGAAACACCATATATTTT	CAISELGNTIYF